This TCR beta chain was obtained from a study of OX40 agonist ivuxolimab in advanced cancers. Measured with immunoSEQ multiplex PCR; TCRdb has only the in-frame clones, and not every one. Of 55,000 to 80,000 clones listed, roughly 80% are singletons. Study observations and caveats: Individuals who were partial responders at 0.1-3.0 mg/kg had clonal expansion that ranked among the lowest. Doses of 0.1 to 3.0 mg/kg were accompanied by clonal expansion of CD4+ and CD8+ blood T cells by week 6.

This clone was seen more than once but under ten times. Its matching antigen is unknown. The clonotype was recovered from an adult with an advanced solid tumor such as melanoma, head and neck, liver or kidney cancer. The sample in question was CD4+ or CD8+ T cells sorted from blood, obtained in a trial of the OX40 agonist ivuxolimab.

CDR3 protein: CASSLVGGASYEQYF. The CDR3 DNA reads TGTGCCAGCAGCTTGGTAGGTGGGGCATCCTACGAGCAGTACTTC. This chain connects TRBV5-6 to TRBJ2-7, with D possibly matching TRBD1 (5 bases). The CDR3 has 15 amino acids. Trimming shortened V by 0 bases and J by 1 base, and 11 bases separated the two germline ends. CDR1 is SGHDT, CDR2 YYEEEE, per germline.